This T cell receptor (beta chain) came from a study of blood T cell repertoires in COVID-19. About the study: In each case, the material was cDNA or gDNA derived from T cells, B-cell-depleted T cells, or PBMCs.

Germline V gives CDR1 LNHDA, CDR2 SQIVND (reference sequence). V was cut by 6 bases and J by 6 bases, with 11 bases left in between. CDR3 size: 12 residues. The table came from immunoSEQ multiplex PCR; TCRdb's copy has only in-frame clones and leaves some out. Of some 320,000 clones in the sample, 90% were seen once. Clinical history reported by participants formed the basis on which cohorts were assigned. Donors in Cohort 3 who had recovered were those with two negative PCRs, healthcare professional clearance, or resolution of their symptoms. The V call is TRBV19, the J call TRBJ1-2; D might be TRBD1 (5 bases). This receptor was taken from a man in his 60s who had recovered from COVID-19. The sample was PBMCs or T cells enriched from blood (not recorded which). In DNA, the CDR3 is TGTGCCAGTAGGACGGGACTGGATGGCTACACCTTC. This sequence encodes CASRTGLDGYTF.